This TCR beta chain was retrieved from a study of beta chain features in type 1 diabetes (dated by TCRdb to the late 2010s). Background for the entire study: No differences in mean age, gender distribution, total cell number or subset yield were found between patients and healthy donors. In the study, TCRB repertoires of sorted circulating CD4+ T cell subsets from recently diagnosed type 1 diabetes patients were compared with those of matched healthy donors. Whereas all 30 or so donors provided naive and central memory subsets, regulatory and stem cell-like memory subsets were isolated from just 8 patients and roughly 8 healthy donors. A total of roughly 100 million sorted cells were examined across all samples, and a strong correlation was observed between cell number per subset and RNA yield.

The entire isolated RNA was reverse transcribed using the High Capacity cDNA Reverse Transcription Kit, and thus expressed TCRB transcripts were sequenced. Naive, central memory and regulatory T cell samples underwent deep immunoSEQ sequencing, averaging about 3.57 million total reads per sample. Sorted cells were lysed in RLT buffer, and RNA was extracted using DNase-treated RNeasy Micro or Mini kits according to cell number. To prevent cross-contamination, every cell subset was processed on its own, while patient and healthy donor samples were processed together. Using the immunoSEQ multiplex PCR, TCRB sequences were amplified from cDNA into 87-bp fragments spanning the CDR3 region. Sequencing of the amplicons was performed on the Illumina HiSeq platform. For the original study's pipeline: Synthetic template baselines were used to correct PCR bias computationally, reads within Hamming distance 2 were collapsed, and singletons that could not be merged were discarded. Reads were aligned to IMGT to assign V, D and J genes, CDR3 length, and insertions or deletions at six rearrangement sites. Within each subset, clonotype counts were normalized to sorted cell number, and only after that were true diversity and Gini coefficients computed with the tcR R package. The overlap coefficient, calculated on TCRB nucleotide sequences, was used to quantify repertoire sharing. Out-of-frame TCRB sequences from naive cells were analyzed to stand in for the pre-selection repertoire. The table comes from immuneACCESS by way of TCRdb, which keeps in-frame sequences with V and J called. Part of the clones is missing from these tables; in studies checked, under half for an unresolved V gene and the rest for unknown reasons. D and trimming come from the DNA, and the V and J calls and clone size come from that table. This sample has about 650,000 clones in its table, and 12% of those were observed once. Jointly, the top ten make up about 0.11% of the sample.

From each donor, a single peripheral blood sample of approximately 110 mL on average was drawn into heparinised tubes. Naive, central memory, regulatory and stem cell-like memory CD4+ T cells were sorted on a BD FACSAria II using a panel including CD45RO, CCR7, CD25, CD127, CD95 and CD27. All sorted populations exceeded 95% purity. PBMCs were isolated immediately by Lymphoprep density gradient centrifugation and stained directly without culture. To minimize batch effects, samples were stained and sorted in pairs, one healthy donor with one patient per experiment. The sample holds a few counts of this clone. The clone's antigen remains unknown. Base qualities were left out, and no much larger clone turns up one base away. The sample carries other DNA sequences with the same CDR3. Results and caveats for the whole study, not just this receptor: The naive, central memory and regulatory TCRB repertoires appeared to resemble one another more closely among patients than among healthy donors. PCR might favor shorter templates, but patient and control samples were amplified and corrected together, so any skew would affect both groups equally. Because cDNA was sequenced instead of genomic DNA, highly expressing activated cells could be over-represented, though the groups showed no difference in activation or CD3 levels. Patients with type 1 diabetes made fewer insertions and deleted more nucleotides at VDJ recombination sites, implying thymic rearrangement abnormalities. Because small numbers of individuals were included in the HLA sub-analyses, any influence of HLA type on TCRB rearrangement was left unresolved. In all four CD4+ subsets, TCRB CDR3 length was moderately but significantly shorter in type 1 diabetes patients.

The CDR3 sequence holds 13 residues, the cysteine and phenylalanine included. Only CDR3 DNA is held: 39 bases, read in frame from base 1. The CDR1 and CDR2 encoded by the germline V gene are SGDLS and YYNGEE. V gives up 0 bases and J gives up 2 bases, and the segment between their germline ends measures 4 bases. The sequence joins TRBV9 to TRBJ2-3, with no confident D gene call. The receptor was isolated from a man under 40 with type 1 diabetes. The sample taken for sequencing was naive CD4+ T cells from blood. Explained via the paper, the cell subset or site label denotes: true naive CD4+ T cells. CDR3 region: CASSVGPTDTQYF. The DNA is TGTGCCAGCAGCGTAGGTCCCACAGATACGCAGTATTTT.